Each of the 10 T cell receptor beta chains below was sequenced from the same sample in a study of identifying expanded T cells in peripheral blood. Repertoires were generated with immunoSEQ multiplex PCR, while TCRdb's copy carries only in-frame clones and drops some. This sample has about 97,000 clones, with 70% to 90% found just once. Sequenced sample: blood. Receptors originate from a person aged 18 to 70 in good health.

The rearrangement links TRBV7-9 to TRBJ1-3, with 7 positions matching TRBD1. With V trimmed by 5 bases and J by 3 bases, 1 base remained unmatched. Germline loops: CDR1 SEHNR, CDR2 FQNEAQ (reference sequence). The CDR3 runs 13 residues. Here the CDR3 DNA reads TGTGCCAGCAGCCACAGGGGTGGAAACACCATATATTTT. Protein product: CASSHRGGNTIYF.

The chain couples TRBV29-1 to TRBJ1-2; no firm D call. The CDR3 loop spans 10 amino acids. The germline gives CDR1 SQVTM, CDR2 ANQGSEA. Trimming removed 4 bases from V and 5 bases from J, with 5 bases in between. The CDR3 DNA reads TGCAGCGTTGGAGGTTATGGCTACACCTTC. It specifies CSVGGYGYTF.

The chain combines TRBV5-1 with TRBJ1-5, with a possible D match to TRBD1 (6 bases). Trimming stripped 1 base from V and 9 bases from J, with 11 bases between. The CDR3 sequence is 13 residues long. Germline V gives CDR1 SGHRS, CDR2 YFSETQ. The CDR3 region is CASSLNGGGPQHF. The CDR3 nucleotides are TGCGCCAGCAGCTTGAACGGAGGGGGGCCCCAGCATTTT.

This chain connects TRBV13 to TRBJ1-2; D gene ambiguous. CDR1 is PRHDT, CDR2 FYEKMQ, per germline (reference sequence). The CDR3 is 12 amino acids. V gave up 3 bases and J gave up 10 bases, with 12 bases separating them. CDR3 bases: TGTGCCAGCAGCTTGGATTGGAGGGCCTACACCTTC. This codes for CASSLDWRAYTF. The complete variable domain, with remaining parts taken from reference TRBV13 and TRBJ1-2, reads AAGVIQSPRHLIKEKRETATLKCYPIPRHDTVYWYQQGPGQDPQFLISFYEKMQSDKGSIPDRFSAQQFSDYHSELNMSSLELGDSALYFCASSLDWRAYTFGSGTRLTVV.

The chain has TRBV19 and TRBJ2-7; D might be TRBD2 (5 bases). This CDR3 comprises 13 residues. Trimming took off 5 bases at V and 4 bases at J, with 12 bases between the two ends. Germline V gene lookup returns CDR1 LNHDA and CDR2 SQIVND (reference sequence). DNA of the CDR3: TGTGCCAGTAGTCACGGGGTTCAATACGAGCAGTACTTC. Amino acids: CASSHGVQYEQYF.

The chain is built from TRBV6-4 and TRBJ1-2; 7 bases fit TRBD1. This CDR3 comprises 15 residues. The germline V gene has CDR1 MRHNA and CDR2 SNTAGT. V lost 5 bases, J lost 0 bases, and 6 bases stayed unmatched. In DNA, the CDR3 is TGTGCCAGCAGTTTCGACAGGGACGCTAACTATGGCTACACCTTC. This encodes CASSFDRDANYGYTF.

The rearrangement joins TRBV9 to TRBJ1-1; D remains ambiguous. V was trimmed by 0 bases and J by 1 base, leaving 4 bases between them. The V gene's germline CDR1 is SGDLS and CDR2 YYNGEE. This CDR3 region has 13 residues. The CDR3 DNA is TGTGCCAGCAGCGTAGAACAGAACACTGAAGCTTTCTTT. It is translated as CASSVEQNTEAFF.

The rearrangement uses TRBV27 and TRBJ2-7; no firm D call. CDR3 size: 15 residues. Germline CDR1 reads MNHEY; CDR2 reads SMNVEV (reference sequence). The ends were cut back, 6 bases at V and 1 base at J, with 16 bases in the middle. Written as DNA, the CDR3 is TGTGCCAGCAGACAGCGCCCCACAGTATCCTACGAGCAGTACTTC. Protein product: CASRQRPTVSYEQYF.

This clone showed up just once. This chain uses TRBV12-5 with TRBJ1-4, with D tentatively TRBD1 (5 bases). This CDR3 spans 13 amino acids. Trimming removed 3 bases from V and 8 bases from J, with 10 bases in between. CDR1 and CDR2 from the germline V gene are LGHNT and FRNRAP. CDR3 coding DNA: TGTGCTAGTGGTTTAGCAGGGAAGGAAAAACTGTTTTTT. Amino acid sequence: CASGLAGKEKLFF. Drawing the rest from reference TRBV12-5 and TRBJ1-4, the complete variable domain is DARVTQTPRHKVTEMGQEVTMRCQPILGHNTVFWYRQTMMQGLELLAYFRNRAPLDDSGMPKDRFSAEMPDATLATLKIQPSEPRDSAVYFCASGLAGKEKLFFGSGTQLSVL.

The chain links TRBV7-2 to TRBJ2-5; D gene ambiguous. Germline values: CDR1 SGHTA, CDR2 FQGNSA. CDR3 size: 14 residues. Trimming cost V 8 bases and J 5 bases, with 18 bases left between them. The CDR3: CASGSPTIIETQYF. The CDR3 DNA sequence: TGTGCCAGCGGCAGCCCTACTATTATTGAGACCCAGTACTTC.